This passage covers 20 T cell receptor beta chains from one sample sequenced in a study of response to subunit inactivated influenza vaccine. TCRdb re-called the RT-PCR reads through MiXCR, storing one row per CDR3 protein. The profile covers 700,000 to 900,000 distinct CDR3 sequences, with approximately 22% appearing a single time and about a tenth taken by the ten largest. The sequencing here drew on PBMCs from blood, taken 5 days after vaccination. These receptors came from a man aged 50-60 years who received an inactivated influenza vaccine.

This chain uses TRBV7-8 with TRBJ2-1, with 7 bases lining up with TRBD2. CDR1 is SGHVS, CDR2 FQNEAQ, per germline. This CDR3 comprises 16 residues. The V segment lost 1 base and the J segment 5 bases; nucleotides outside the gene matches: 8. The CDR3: CASSLDPSGTHNEQFF. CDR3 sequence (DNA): TGTGCCAGCAGCTTAGACCCTAGCGGTACCCACAATGAGCAGTTCTTC.

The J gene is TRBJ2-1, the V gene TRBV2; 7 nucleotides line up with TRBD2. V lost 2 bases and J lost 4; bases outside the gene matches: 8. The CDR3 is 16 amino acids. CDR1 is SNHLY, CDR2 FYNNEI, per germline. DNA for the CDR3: TGTGCCAGCAGTGAAACGGCTAGCGGCGGGTACAATGAGCAGTTCTTC. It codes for CASSETASGGYNEQFF.

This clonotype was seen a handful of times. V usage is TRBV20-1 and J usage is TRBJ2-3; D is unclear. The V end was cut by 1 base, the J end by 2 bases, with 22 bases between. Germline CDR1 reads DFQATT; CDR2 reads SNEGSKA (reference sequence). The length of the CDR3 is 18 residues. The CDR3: CSARVETSSFTSTDTQYF. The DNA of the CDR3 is TGCAGTGCTAGAGTTGAGACTTCCTCTTTTACCTCCACAGATACGCAGTATTTT.

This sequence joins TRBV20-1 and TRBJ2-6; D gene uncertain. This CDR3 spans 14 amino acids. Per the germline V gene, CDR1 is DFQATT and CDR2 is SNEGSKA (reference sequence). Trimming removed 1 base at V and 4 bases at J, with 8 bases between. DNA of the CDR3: TGCAGTGCTAGAGTCCGCCCCGGGGCCAACGTCCTGACTTTC. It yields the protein CSARVRPGANVLTF.

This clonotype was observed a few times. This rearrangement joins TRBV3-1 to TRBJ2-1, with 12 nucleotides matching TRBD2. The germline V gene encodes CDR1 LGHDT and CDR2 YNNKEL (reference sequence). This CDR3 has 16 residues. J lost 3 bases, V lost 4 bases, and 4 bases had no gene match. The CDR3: CASSPRTSGVYNEQFF. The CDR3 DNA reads TGTGCCAGCAGCCCGCGGACTAGCGGGGTCTACAATGAGCAGTTCTTC.

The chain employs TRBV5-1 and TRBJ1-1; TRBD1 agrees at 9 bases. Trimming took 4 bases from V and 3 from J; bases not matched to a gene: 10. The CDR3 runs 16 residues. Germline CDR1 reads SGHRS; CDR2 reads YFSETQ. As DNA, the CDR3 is TGCGCCAGCAGCGCTAGACACAGGGGGCAGGACACTGAAGCTTTCTTT. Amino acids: CASSARHRGQDTEAFF.

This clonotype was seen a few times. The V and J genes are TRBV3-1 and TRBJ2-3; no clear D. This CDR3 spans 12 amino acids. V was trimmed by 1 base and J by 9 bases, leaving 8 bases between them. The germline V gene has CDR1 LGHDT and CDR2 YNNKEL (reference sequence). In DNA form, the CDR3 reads TGTGCCAGCAGCCAAGGAGGCGTAACGCAGTATTTT. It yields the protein CASSQGGVTQYF.

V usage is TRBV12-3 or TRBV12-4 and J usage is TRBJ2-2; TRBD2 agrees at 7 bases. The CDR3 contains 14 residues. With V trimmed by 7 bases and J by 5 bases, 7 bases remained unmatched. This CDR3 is CASKFYGGTGELFF. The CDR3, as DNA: TGTGCCAGCAAATTTTACGGGGGGACCGGGGAGCTGTTTTTT.

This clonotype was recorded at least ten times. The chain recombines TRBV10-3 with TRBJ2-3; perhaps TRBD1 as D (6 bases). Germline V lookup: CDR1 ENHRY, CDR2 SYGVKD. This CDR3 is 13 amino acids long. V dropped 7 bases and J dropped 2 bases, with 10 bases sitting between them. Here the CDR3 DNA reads TGTGCCATCACACCAGGGGACACAGATACGCAGTATTTT. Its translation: CAITPGDTDTQYF.

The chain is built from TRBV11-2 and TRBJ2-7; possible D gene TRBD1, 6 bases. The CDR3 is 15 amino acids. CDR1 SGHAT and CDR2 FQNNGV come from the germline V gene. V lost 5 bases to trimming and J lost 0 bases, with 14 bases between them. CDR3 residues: CASSTIRDTSYEQYF. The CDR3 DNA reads TGTGCCAGCAGCACGATCCGGGACACCTCCTACGAGCAGTACTTC.

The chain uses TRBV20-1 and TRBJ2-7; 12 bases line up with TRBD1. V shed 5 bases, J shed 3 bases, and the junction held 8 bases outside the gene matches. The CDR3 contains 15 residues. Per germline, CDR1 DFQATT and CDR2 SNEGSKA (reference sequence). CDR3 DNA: TGCAGTGCTTATACCGGGACAGGGGGCAACTACGAGCAGTACTTC. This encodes CSAYTGTGGNYEQYF.

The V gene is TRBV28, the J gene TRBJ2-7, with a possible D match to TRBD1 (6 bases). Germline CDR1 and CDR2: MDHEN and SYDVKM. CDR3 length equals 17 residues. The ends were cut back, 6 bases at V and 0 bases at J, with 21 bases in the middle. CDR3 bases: TGTGCCAGCAGCACCGCGCAGGGGACCCAAATCTCCTACGAGCAGTACTTC. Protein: CASSTAQGTQISYEQYF.

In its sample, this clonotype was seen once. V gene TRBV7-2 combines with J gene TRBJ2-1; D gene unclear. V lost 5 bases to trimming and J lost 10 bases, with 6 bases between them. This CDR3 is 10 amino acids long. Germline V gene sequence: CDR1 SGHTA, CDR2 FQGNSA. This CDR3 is CASSKPEQFF. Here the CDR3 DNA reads TGTGCCAGCAGCAAGCCCGAGCAGTTCTTC.

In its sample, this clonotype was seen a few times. The CDR3 sequence: CASSQVLAGNEQYF. CDR3 bases: TGTGCCAGCAGCCAGGTACTAGCGGGGAACGAGCAGTACTTC. This chain uses TRBV3-1 with TRBJ2-7, with 10 bases identical to TRBD2. CDR1 is LGHDT, CDR2 YNNKEL, per germline (reference sequence). This CDR3 is 14 amino acids long. V shed 3 bases and J 5 bases; nucleotides not matched to a gene: 4.

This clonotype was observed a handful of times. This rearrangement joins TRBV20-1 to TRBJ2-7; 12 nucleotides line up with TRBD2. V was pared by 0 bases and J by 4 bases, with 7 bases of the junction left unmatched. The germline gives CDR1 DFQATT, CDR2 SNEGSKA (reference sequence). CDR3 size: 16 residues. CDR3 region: CSARDLGLAGRYEQYF. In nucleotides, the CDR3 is TGCAGTGCTAGAGATCTTGGACTAGCGGGACGGTACGAGCAGTACTTC.

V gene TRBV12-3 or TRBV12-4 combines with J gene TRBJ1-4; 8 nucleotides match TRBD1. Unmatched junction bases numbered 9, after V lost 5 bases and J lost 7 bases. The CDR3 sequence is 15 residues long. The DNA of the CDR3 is TGTGCCAGCAGTATTCAAGGGACAGGAAGTGAAAAACTGTTTTTT. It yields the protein CASSIQGTGSEKLFF.

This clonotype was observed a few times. CDR3 sequence reads: CASSTHRDLGEQYF. CDR3 coding DNA: TGTGCCAGCAGTACTCACCGGGACCTGGGAGAGCAGTACTTC. The chain couples TRBV6-2 or TRBV6-3 to TRBJ2-7; D tentatively reads TRBD1 or TRBD2 (5 bases each). Germline V gene lookup returns CDR1 MNHEY and CDR2 SVGEGT. Trimming removed 5 bases from V and 7 bases from J, with 18 bases in between. This CDR3 has 14 amino acids.

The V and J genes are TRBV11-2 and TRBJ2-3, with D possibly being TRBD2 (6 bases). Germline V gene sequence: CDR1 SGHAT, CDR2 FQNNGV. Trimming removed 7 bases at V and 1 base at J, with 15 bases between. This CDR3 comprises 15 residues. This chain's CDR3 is CASNPRASGTDTQYF. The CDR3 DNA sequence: TGTGCCAGCAACCCCCGGGCTAGCGGCACAGATACGCAGTATTTT.

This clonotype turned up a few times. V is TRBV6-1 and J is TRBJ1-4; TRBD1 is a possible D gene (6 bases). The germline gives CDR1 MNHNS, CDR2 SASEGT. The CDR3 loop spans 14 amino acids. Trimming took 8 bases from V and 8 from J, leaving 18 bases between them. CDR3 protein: CASATGFSSEKLFF. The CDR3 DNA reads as TGTGCCAGCGCAACAGGGTTCTCGAGCGAAAAACTGTTTTTT.

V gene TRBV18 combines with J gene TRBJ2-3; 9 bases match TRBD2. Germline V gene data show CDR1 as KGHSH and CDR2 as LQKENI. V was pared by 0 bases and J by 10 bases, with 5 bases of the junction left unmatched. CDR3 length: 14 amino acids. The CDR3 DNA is TGTGCCAGCTCACCACCGGGGACTAGCTGGGCGCAGTATTTT. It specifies CASSPPGTSWAQYF.